Listed below are T cell receptor beta chains from one sample, sequenced in a study of blood T cell repertoires in COVID-19. Data came from immunoSEQ multiplex PCR; TCRdb stores just in-frame clones and leaves some out. Here the sample spans some 190,000 clones, roughly 84% being singletons. The material sequenced was peripheral blood. The receptor set was obtained from a woman aged 80 or older with acute or convalescent COVID-19. CDR3s include the opening cysteine and the closing phenylalanine or tryptophan. The D gene is left open where the match is weak. Clone size, where shown, is once, few, many, or a class for clones that have expanded.

clone size	D gene	V gene	J gene	CDR3 DNA	CDR3 protein
few	TRBD1	TRBV18	TRBJ1-5	TGTGCCAGCTCACCAACGACAGGGCCGGGTCAGCCCCAGCATTTT	CASSPTTGPGQPQHF
.	.	TRBV18	TRBJ2-1	TGTGCCAGCGACAACCGGGACAACTCCTACAATGAGCAGTTCTTC	CASDNRDNSYNEQFF
.	.	TRBV19	TRBJ2-1	TGTGCCAGTAGTATAGCGGGGTTCTTGAGCTCCTACAATGAGCAGTTCTTC	CASSIAGFLSSYNEQFF
.	TRBD2	TRBV5-1	TRBJ2-1	TGCGCCAGCAGCTCTAGCGGGTACTCCTACAATGAGCAGTTCTTC	CASSSSGYSYNEQFF
.	TRBD2	TRBV29-1	TRBJ2-7	TGCAGCGCGACTAGCGCCATTTACGAGCAGTACTTC	CSATSAIYEQYF
.	.	TRBV7-6	TRBJ2-5	TGTGCCAGCAGCCCACTAGTGGAGACCCAGTACTTC	CASSPLVETQYF
.	.	TRBV18	TRBJ1-5	TGTGCCAGCTCACCCCAGGGTACTCATCAGCCCCAGCATTTT	CASSPQGTHQPQHF
.	.	TRBV2	TRBJ2-5	TGTGCCAGCACCTACTCGGGGGTGGAGGAGACCCAGTACTTC	CASTYSGVEETQYF
.	.	TRBV15	TRBJ2-2	TGTGCCACCAGCAGAGATCGGCAGGCCGGGGAGCTGTTTTTT	CATSRDRQAGELFF
.	TRBD2	TRBV9	TRBJ2-3	TGTGCCAGCAGCGTCGGGACTAGCGGGAGCCATACGCAGTATTTT	CASSVGTSGSHTQYF
.	TRBD1	TRBV7-2	TRBJ2-1	TGTGCCAGCAGCGACAGGGGCGGGTCGTACAATGAGCAGTTCTTC	CASSDRGGSYNEQFF
once	.	TRBV19	TRBJ2-5	TGTGCCAGTAGTGTAATCAGCGGCGGGACCCAGTACTTC	CASSVISGGTQYF
.	.	TRBV4-3	TRBJ2-1	TGCGCCAGCAGCCAGAGTCCGAGTAACAATGAGCAGTTCTTC	CASSQSPSNNEQFF
.	TRBD2	TRBV2	TRBJ2-7	TGTGCCAGCAGTGAGAGAGCGGGAGGATTTTTAAACGAGCAGTACTTC	CASSERAGGFLNEQYF
.	.	TRBV7-2	TRBJ1-4	TGTGCCAGCAGCCCTCAGCTAGTAAATGAAAAACTGTTTTTT	CASSPQLVNEKLFF
.	.	TRBV27	TRBJ2-3	TGTGCCAGCAGTACCCGAAGGGGGTCTGCAGATACGCAGTATTTT	CASSTRRGSADTQYF
.	.	TRBV5-8	TRBJ1-5	TGTGCCAGCAGCTTGGTAGTGGGCATAGGAGGCCAGCCCCAGCATTTT	CASSLVVGIGGQPQHF
.	.	TRBV5-6	TRBJ2-1	TGTGCCAGCAGCCCGAGACTAGTGATGACCTACAATGAGCAGTTCTTC	CASSPRLVMTYNEQFF
.	TRBD2	TRBV6-2/TRBV6-3	TRBJ2-1	TGTGCCAGCAGCACCCTAAGCGGGAGCGGTTACAATGAGCAGTTCTTC	CASSTLSGSGYNEQFF
.	.	TRBV5-1	TRBJ1-2	TGCGCCAGCAGCTTGGCGACAGACCACTATGGCTACACCTTC	CASSLATDHYGYTF
.	TRBD2	TRBV7-9	TRBJ2-1	TGTGCCAGCAGCGGATCTAGCGGGAGGGGCAATGAGCAGTTCTTC	CASSGSSGRGNEQFF
.	TRBD2	TRBV6-2/TRBV6-3	TRBJ2-4	TGTGCCAGCAGTTACGACAAAGGGACTAGCGGTGGAAACATTCAGTACTTC	CASSYDKGTSGGNIQYF
.	TRBD1	TRBV15	TRBJ1-1	TGTGCCACCAGCAGAGCGGGACAGGGACTGAACACTGAAGCTTTCTTT	CATSRAGQGLNTEAFF
.	.	TRBV6-5	TRBJ2-5	TGTGCCAGCAGTTACTCCCACAGACAAGAGACCCAGTACTTC	CASSYSHRQETQYF
.	TRBD2	TRBV7-3	TRBJ2-3	TGTGCCAGCGGGGAGAAGAGCGGGAGAGGAACAGATACGCAGTATTTT	CASGEKSGRGTDTQYF
.	.	TRBV2	TRBJ1-1	TGTGCCAGCAGTTACGACAGTAACACTGAAGCTTTCTTT	CASSYDSNTEAFF
.	.	TRBV7-8	TRBJ1-4	TGTGCCAGCAGCTTATCGAATGGGGGGGATAATGAAAAACTGTTTTTT	CASSLSNGGDNEKLFF
few	.	TRBV7-8	TRBJ1-3	TGTGCCAGCAGCTTAATCAGTGGAAACACCATATATTTT	CASSLISGNTIYF
.	.	TRBV29-1	TRBJ2-5	TGCAGCGGCGAAGGGGGGGCTGGGACCCAGTACTTC	CSGEGGAGTQYF
.	.	TRBV6-6	TRBJ2-3	TGTGCCAGCAGCCGAGGGCCGGATACGCAGTATTTT	CASSRGPDTQYF
.	TRBD2	TRBV7-9	TRBJ2-3	TGTGCCAGCAGCGGACTAGCGGGAGGCTTTGGCACGCAGTATTTT	CASSGLAGGFGTQYF
.	.	TRBV6-2/TRBV6-3	TRBJ1-4	TGTGCCAGCAGTTACATAGCTCTTTTTTTT	CASSYIALFF
.	TRBD2	TRBV6-5	TRBJ2-2	TGTGCCAGCAGTTACTGGCTAGCGGGATATACCGGGGAGCTGTTTTTT	CASSYWLAGYTGELFF
.	.	TRBV25-1	TRBJ1-2	TGTGCCAGCACTCGAGGGTTGGACTATGGCTACACCTTC	CASTRGLDYGYTF
.	.	TRBV5-4	TRBJ1-3	TGTGCCAGCAGCACAATAGGGGCCGCATCGGGCCGGGACACCATATATTTT	CASSTIGAASGRDTIYF
few	.	TRBV28	TRBJ1-5	TGTGCCAGCAGCCGAGCACAAGGCCGTGGAGGGCCCCAGCATTTT	CASSRAQGRGGPQHF
.	TRBD1	TRBV2	TRBJ2-6	TGTGCCAGCTCGGGACAGCGCTCTGGGGCCAACGTCCTGACTTTC	CASSGQRSGANVLTF
.	.	TRBV7-2	TRBJ1-2	TGTGCCAGCAGCTTAGTGGTCGAGAATGGCTACACCTTC	CASSLVVENGYTF
.	TRBD2	TRBV18	TRBJ2-1	TGTGCCAGCGCAATGACTAGCGTCTACAATGAGCAGTTCTTC	CASAMTSVYNEQFF
.	.	TRBV10-3	TRBJ1-1	TGTGCCATCAGTGGGAACCGACAGGTGGCTGAAGCTTTCTTT	CAISGNRQVAEAFF
.	.	TRBV5-1	TRBJ2-1	TGCGCCAGCAGAGAGGGGGAGCACAATGAGCAGTTCTTC	CASREGEHNEQFF
.	.	TRBV29-1	TRBJ1-2	TGCAGCGTTGTGCCTGATGGAGGGGGCTACACCTTC	CSVVPDGGGYTF
.	TRBD1	TRBV18	TRBJ1-2	TGTGCCAGCTCTGCGGGACAGGGGTCTAACTATGGCTACACCTTC	CASSAGQGSNYGYTF
once	.	TRBV28	TRBJ1-4	TGTGCCAGCAGTTCCATTAGGGAGACAAATGAAAAACTGTTTTTT	CASSSIRETNEKLFF
.	TRBD2	TRBV5-6	TRBJ2-1	TGTGCCAGCAGCTTGCGGGGAGCGGGCGGACTAGCCAATGAGCAGTTCTTC	CASSLRGAGGLANEQFF
.	TRBD2	TRBV27	TRBJ2-7	TGTGCCAGCAGTTTTCTTACCGGGACTAGTTACGAGCAGTACTTC	CASSFLTGTSYEQYF
.	TRBD1	TRBV25-1	TRBJ2-7	TGTGCCAGCAGAGGATCCGGGACAGGGGGGAACTACTTC	CASRGSGTGGNYF